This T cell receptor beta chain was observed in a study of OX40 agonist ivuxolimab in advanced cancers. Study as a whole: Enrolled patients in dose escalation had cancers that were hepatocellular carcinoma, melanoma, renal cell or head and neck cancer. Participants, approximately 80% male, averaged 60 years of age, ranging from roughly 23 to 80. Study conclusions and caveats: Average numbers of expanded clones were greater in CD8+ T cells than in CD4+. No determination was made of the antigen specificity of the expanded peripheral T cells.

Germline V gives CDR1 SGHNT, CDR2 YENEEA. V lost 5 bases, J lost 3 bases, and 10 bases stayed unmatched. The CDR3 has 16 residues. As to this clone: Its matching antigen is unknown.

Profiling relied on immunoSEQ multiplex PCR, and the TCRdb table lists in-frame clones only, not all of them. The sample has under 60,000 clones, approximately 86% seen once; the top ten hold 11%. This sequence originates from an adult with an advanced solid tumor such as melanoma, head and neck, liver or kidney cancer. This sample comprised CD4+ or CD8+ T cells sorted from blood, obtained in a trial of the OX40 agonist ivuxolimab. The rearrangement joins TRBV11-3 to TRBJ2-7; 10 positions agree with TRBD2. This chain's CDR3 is CASSPSGSSPSYEQYF. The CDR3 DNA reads TGTGCCAGCAGCCCTAGCGGGAGTTCCCCGAGCTACGAGCAGTACTTC.